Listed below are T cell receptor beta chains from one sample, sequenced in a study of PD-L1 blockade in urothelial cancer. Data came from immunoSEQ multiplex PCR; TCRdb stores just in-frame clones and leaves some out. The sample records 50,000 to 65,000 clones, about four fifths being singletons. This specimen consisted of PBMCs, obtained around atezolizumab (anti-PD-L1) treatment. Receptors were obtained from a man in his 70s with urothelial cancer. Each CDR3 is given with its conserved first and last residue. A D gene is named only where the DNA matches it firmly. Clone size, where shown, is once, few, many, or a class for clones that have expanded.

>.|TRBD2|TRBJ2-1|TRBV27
CASSLGTSGYNEQFF
TGTGCCAGCAGTTTAGGGACTAGCGGATACAATGAGCAGTTCTTC
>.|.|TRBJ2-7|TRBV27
CASRMRPGFEQYF
TGTGCCAGCAGGATGAGACCGGGTTTCGAGCAGTACTTC
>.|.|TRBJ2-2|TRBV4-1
CASSLIPGNLGTGELFF
TGCGCCAGCAGCCTCATCCCGGGAAATCTGGGCACCGGGGAGCTGTTTTTT
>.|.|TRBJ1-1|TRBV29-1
CSVERRANTEAFF
TGCAGCGTTGAAAGGCGGGCGAACACTGAAGCTTTCTTT
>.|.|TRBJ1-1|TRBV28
CASSLRQANTEAFF
TGTGCCAGCAGTTTACGACAGGCGAACACTGAAGCTTTCTTT
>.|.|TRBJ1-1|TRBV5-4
CASSSSPRRGGATEAFF
TGTGCCAGCAGCTCATCACCCCGCCGGGGAGGGGCCACTGAAGCTTTCTTT
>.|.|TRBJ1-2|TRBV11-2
CASSEEGVGYTF
TGTGCCAGCAGCGAAGAGGGGGTCGGCTACACCTTC
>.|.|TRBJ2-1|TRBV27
CASKIMDYGGEQFF
TGTGCCAGCAAAATAATGGACTATGGAGGTGAGCAGTTCTTC
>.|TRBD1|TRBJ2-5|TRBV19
CASSPRTGWRETQYF
TGTGCCAGTAGTCCTCGGACAGGGTGGAGGGAGACCCAGTACTTC
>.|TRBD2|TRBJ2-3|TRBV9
CASSVVISGRADTQYF
TGTGCCAGCAGCGTAGTCATTAGCGGGAGGGCAGATACGCAGTATTTT
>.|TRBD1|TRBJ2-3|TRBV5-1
CASSSPNRGKGTDTQYF
TGCGCCAGCAGCTCACCAAACAGGGGTAAGGGCACAGATACGCAGTATTTT
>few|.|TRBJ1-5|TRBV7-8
CASSQQGLHQPQHF
TGTGCCAGCAGCCAACAGGGTCTTCATCAGCCCCAGCATTTT
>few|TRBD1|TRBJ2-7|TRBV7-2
CASSGARDSYEQYF
TGTGCCAGCAGCGGCGCCCGGGACAGCTACGAGCAGTACTTC
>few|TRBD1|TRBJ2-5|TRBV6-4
CASSDSMDRLQETQYF
TGTGCCAGCAGTGACTCGATGGACAGGCTACAAGAGACCCAGTACTTC
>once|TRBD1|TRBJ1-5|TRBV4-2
CASSRDPGQAHSNQPQHF
TGTGCCAGCAGCCGAGACCCCGGACAGGCTCATAGCAATCAGCCCCAGCATTTT
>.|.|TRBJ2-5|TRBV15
CATSRDLLLVQETQYF
TGTGCCACCAGCAGAGATCTCCTACTAGTCCAAGAGACCCAGTACTTC
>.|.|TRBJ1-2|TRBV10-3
CAISATSGGDYGYTF
TGTGCCATCAGTGCCACCAGCGGGGGAGATTATGGCTACACCTTC
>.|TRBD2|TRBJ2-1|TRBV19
CASRQREASYNEQFF
TGTGCCAGTAGACAACGGGAGGCCTCCTACAATGAGCAGTTCTTC
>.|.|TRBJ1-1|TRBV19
CASRGPGDTANTEAFF
TGTGCCAGTAGGGGGCCTGGGGACACAGCGAACACTGAAGCTTTCTTT
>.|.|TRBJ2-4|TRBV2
CASSRAARRDIQYF
TGTGCCAGCAGTAGGGCCGCTAGGCGGGACATTCAGTACTTC
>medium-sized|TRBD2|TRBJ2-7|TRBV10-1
CASSEGLAGAGEQYF
TGCGCCAGCAGTGAGGGGCTAGCGGGAGCGGGGGAGCAGTACTTC
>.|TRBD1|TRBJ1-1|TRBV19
CASSMRRQGGTEAFF
TGTGCCAGTAGTATGAGGCGGCAGGGGGGCACTGAAGCTTTCTTT
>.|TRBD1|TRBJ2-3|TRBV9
CASSPFGQGGTDTQYF
TGTGCCAGCAGCCCATTTGGACAGGGTGGGACAGATACGCAGTATTTT
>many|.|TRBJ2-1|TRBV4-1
CASSQNTGSSYNEQFF
TGCGCCAGCAGCCAGAATACAGGGAGCTCCTACAATGAGCAGTTCTTC
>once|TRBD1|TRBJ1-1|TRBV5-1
CASSYNDRGWNPNTEAFF
TGCGCCAGCAGCTACAACGACAGGGGGTGGAACCCGAACACTGAAGCTTTCTTT
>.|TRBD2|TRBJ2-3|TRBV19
CASSPTLAGGTDTQYF
TGTGCCAGTAGTCCCACTCTAGCGGGAGGGACTGATACGCAGTATTTT
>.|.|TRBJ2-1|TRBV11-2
CASDRTLAGGMRDEQFF
TGTGCCAGCGATAGGACGCTGGCGGGCGGGATGAGAGATGAGCAGTTCTTC
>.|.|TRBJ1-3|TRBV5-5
CASSLDRTGNTIYF
TGTGCCAGCAGCTTGGACAGAACTGGAAACACCATATATTTT
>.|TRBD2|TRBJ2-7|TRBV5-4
CASSLGTSGTFPYEQYF
TGTGCCAGCAGCTTGGGGACTAGCGGTACCTTCCCCTACGAGCAGTACTTC
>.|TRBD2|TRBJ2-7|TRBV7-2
CASSLTGTNMHEQYF
TGTGCCAGCAGCCTAACCGGGACTAACATGCACGAGCAGTACTTC
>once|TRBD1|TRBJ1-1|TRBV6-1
CASSTDRVATEAFF
TGTGCCAGCTCTACCGACAGGGTGGCCACTGAAGCTTTCTTT
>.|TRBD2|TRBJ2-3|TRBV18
CASSPGEGRSSNTQYF
TGTGCCAGCTCACCAGGGGAGGGGCGTTCATCAAATACGCAGTATTTT
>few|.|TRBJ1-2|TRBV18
CASSLGVLYGYTF
TGTGCCAGCTCACTCGGAGTGCTATATGGCTACACCTTC
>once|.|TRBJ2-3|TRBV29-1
CSVGEADTQYF
TGCAGCGTTGGCGAGGCCGATACGCAGTATTTT
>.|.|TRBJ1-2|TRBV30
CAWREDSFNYGYTF
TGTGCCTGGAGGGAGGACAGTTTTAACTATGGCTACACCTTC
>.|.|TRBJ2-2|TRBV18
CASSPYRADTGELFF
TGTGCCAGCTCACCCTACAGGGCGGACACCGGGGAGCTGTTTTTT
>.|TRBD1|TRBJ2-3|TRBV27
CASSTTGVSTDTQYF
TGTGCCAGCAGTACAACAGGGGTGAGCACAGATACGCAGTATTTT
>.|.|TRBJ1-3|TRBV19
CASSVPPVAGNTIYF
TGTGCCAGTAGTGTACCTCCGGTCGCTGGAAACACCATATATTTT
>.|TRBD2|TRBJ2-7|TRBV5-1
CASSFSTSGSRGAYEQYF
TGCGCCAGCAGCTTTTCGACTAGCGGGAGTAGAGGGGCCTACGAGCAGTACTTC
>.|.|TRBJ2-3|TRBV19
CASSKSGQGDTQYF
TGTGCCAGTAGTAAGAGCGGCCAAGGGGATACGCAGTATTTT
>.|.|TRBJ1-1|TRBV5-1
CASSLPGFGRTEAFF
TGCGCCAGCAGCTTACCCGGGTTTGGAAGGACTGAAGCTTTCTTT
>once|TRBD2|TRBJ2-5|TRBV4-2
CASSQVLAGKETQYF
TGTGCCAGCAGCCAAGTTCTAGCGGGTAAAGAGACCCAGTACTTC
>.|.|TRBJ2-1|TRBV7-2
CASSLALASNEQFF
TGTGCCAGCAGCTTAGCTTTAGCTAGCAATGAGCAGTTCTTC
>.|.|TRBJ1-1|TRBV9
CASSVGSGARQAFF
TGTGCCAGCAGCGTAGGGAGTGGGGCACGGCAAGCTTTCTTT
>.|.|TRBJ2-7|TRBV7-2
CASSLASKSPTEQYF
TGTGCCAGCAGCTTAGCGTCGAAATCTCCTACGGAGCAGTACTTC
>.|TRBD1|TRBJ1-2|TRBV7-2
CASSWGTGYYGYTF
TGTGCCAGCAGCTGGGGGACAGGATATTATGGCTACACCTTC